These 15 T cell receptor beta chains came from one sample sequenced in a study of spatial heterogeneity in lung cancer. Study observations and caveats: Expanded alpha and beta TCR counts within tumors tracked tumor mutation counts.

TCRdb reprocessed the 5' RACE reads via MiXCR and lists one record per CDR3 protein. The top ten hold over 8% of the sample, which has almost 7,000 distinct CDR3 sequences, roughly an eighth seen once. The time point denotes: sample taken at primary tumor resection. Their antigens are not known. The specimen comprised lung tumor tissue, sampled at surgery. These TCRs come from a male donor with early-stage non-small cell lung cancer.

This clonotype was counted between two and nine times. This beta chain is a stray sequence in a library constructed for alpha chains; its clone size is not meaningful. The CDR3 DNA is TGTGCCAGCAGTGAAGCGCTCGGAGCTAATGAAAAACTGTTTTTT. It specifies CASSEALGANEKLFF. The chain combines TRBV6-1 with TRBJ1-4; D remains unclear. The CDR3 has 15 residues. CDR1 is MNHNS, CDR2 SASEGT, per germline. With 0 bases removed from V and 3 bases from J, the gap between germline ends came to 8 bases.

For this clonotype: This beta chain came through as a stray read in a library set up for alpha chains, and its size says little. The V gene is TRBV30, the J gene TRBJ1-1, with unresolved D. Germline CDR1 GTSNPN, CDR2 SVGIG (reference sequence). This CDR3 has 12 residues. Trimming removed 4 bases from V and 4 bases from J, with 10 bases in between. CDR3: CAWTPVSTEAFF. As DNA, the CDR3 is TGTGCCTGGACCCCTGTGAGCACTGAAGCTTTCTTT.

This clonotype was counted ten times or more. With the library built for alpha chains, this beta chain is off target and its frequency is not meaningful. The rearrangement uses TRBV12-3 or TRBV12-4 and TRBJ2-7; D gene uncertain. V was shortened by 0 bases and J by 4 bases, with 7 bases between the two germline ends. This CDR3 has 13 residues. The CDR3 loop is CASSLAMNYEQYF. As DNA, the CDR3 is TGTGCCAGCAGTTTAGCGATGAATTACGAGCAGTACTTC.

This clonotype was found a few times. For a library built for alpha chains, this beta chain is a stray read; little rests on its size. V gene TRBV9 combines with J gene TRBJ2-7, with 16 nucleotides matching TRBD2. Looked up from germline, CDR1 is SGDLS and CDR2 is YYNGEE. The CDR3 runs to 17 residues. J was trimmed by 1 base and V by 3 bases; bases with no gene match: 4. CDR3 in DNA: TGTGCCAGCAGCGGGGGACTAGCGGGAGGGTGGTCCTACGAGCAGTACTTC. As protein: CASSGGLAGGWSYEQYF. The full variable domain, in which reference TRBV9 and TRBJ2-7 provide the parts outside the CDR3, is DSGVTQTPKHLITATGQRVTLRCSPRSGDLSVYWYQQSLDQGLQFLIQYYNGEERAKGNILERFSAQQFPDLHSELNLSSLELGDSALYFCASSGGLAGGWSYEQYFGPGTRLTVT.

By proportion, this clonotype is medium-sized. This beta chain is off target for a library built for alpha chains, so its abundance means little. The chain employs TRBV20-1 and TRBJ2-2, with D possibly matching TRBD2 (6 bases). Germline assignment: CDR1 DFQATT and CDR2 SNEGSKA (reference sequence). The CDR3 totals 14 residues. Between the trimmed V and J ends, which lost 0 bases and 5 bases, there was a span of 10 bases. The chain's CDR3 is CSARDREVTGELFF. The DNA of the CDR3 is TGCAGTGCTAGAGACAGGGAGGTGACCGGGGAGCTGTTTTTT.

Concerning this clonotype: The library was designed around alpha chains, so this beta chain is a stray read whose abundance carries little weight. The chain combines TRBV18 with TRBJ2-1; 8 nucleotides line up with TRBD1. This CDR3 comprises 16 residues. Germline V gives CDR1 KGHSH, CDR2 LQKENI. The ends lost 5 bases at V and 5 bases at J; junction bases unmatched: 11. CDR3 residues: CASSNDRGRLDNEQFF. CDR3 coding DNA: TGTGCCAGCTCAAATGACAGGGGCCGACTTGACAATGAGCAGTTCTTC.

About this clonotype: Within a library made for alpha chains, this beta chain is off target, and its count is uninformative. The chain recombines TRBV2 with TRBJ1-1; D ambiguous. CDR1 and CDR2 (germline): SNHLY, FYNNEI. CDR3 size: 15 residues. Trimming removed 4 bases from V and 4 bases from J, with 16 bases in between. In DNA, the CDR3 is TGTGCCAGCAGTGGGACTGCCATCGTGGGCACTGAAGCTTTCTTT. Its translation: CASSGTAIVGTEAFF.

In this sample, this clonotype turned up many times. The library was prepared for alpha chains; this beta chain is a stray read, so its frequency means little. The chain links TRBV5-8 to TRBJ2-2; 9 bases align to TRBD1. The length of the CDR3 is 14 residues. Germline-derived CDR1 and CDR2 are SGHTS and YDEGEE. J gave up 7 bases and V 2 bases, and 3 bases lay outside the gene matches. The CDR3 loop is CASSLHRGLGELFF. DNA for the CDR3: TGTGCCAGCAGCTTACACAGGGGGCTCGGGGAGCTGTTTTTT.

This clonotype is categorized as medium-sized (0.01 to 0.1%). Little can be read into the size of this beta chain, an off-target read in a library designed for alpha chains. The chain has TRBV27 and TRBJ1-3; 7 positions agree with TRBD1. CDR1 is MNHEY and CDR2 is SMNVEV in the germline V gene (reference sequence). This CDR3 region has 14 residues. Losses at the gene ends were 8 bases for V and 4 bases for J; bases not matched to a gene: 8. The CDR3 DNA reads TGTGCCAGCCGAATACAGGGGAGCGGAAACACCATATATTTT. Amino acids: CASRIQGSGNTIYF.

Note on this clonotype: A library prepared for alpha chains yielded this beta chain as an off-target read; its size is of little meaning. The chain links TRBV5-4 to TRBJ2-5, with D perhaps TRBD1 (6 bases). The germline CDR1 and CDR2 sequences are SGHNT and YYREEE (reference sequence). The V gene lost 4 bases and the J gene lost 2 bases, with 12 bases spanning the gap. This CDR3 contains 14 residues. The CDR3 reads CASSRTVFQETQYF. The CDR3, as DNA: TGTGCCAGCAGCCGGACAGTTTTTCAAGAGACCCAGTACTTC.

Sample share makes this clonotype large. Since the library was made to target alpha chains, this beta chain is a stray read and its abundance is not meaningful. V gene TRBV12-3 or TRBV12-4 combines with J gene TRBJ1-1; the match to TRBD1 covers 7 bases. V lost 8 bases, J lost 6 bases, and 9 bases stayed unmatched. The length of the CDR3 is 13 residues. The CDR3 coding sequence is TGTGCCAGCGGGAGGGGGCTCGAGGCTGAAGCTTTCTTT. This encodes CASGRGLEAEAFF.

This clonotype is medium-sized by share. This beta chain came through as a stray read in a library set up for alpha chains, and its size says little. This chain links TRBV4-2 with TRBJ1-6; no clear D. CDR1 and CDR2 (germline): LGHNA, YNFKEQ. V was cut by 0 bases and J by 0 bases, with 9 bases left in between. The CDR3 is 17 amino acids. CDR3 bases: TGTGCCAGCAGCCAAGATCCCTCGAGCTCCTATAATTCACCCCTCCACTTT. Amino acid sequence: CASSQDPSSSYNSPLHF.

This clonotype was counted many times. For a library built for alpha chains, this beta chain is a stray read; little rests on its size. The rearrangement joins TRBV29-1 to TRBJ2-3, with D possibly matching TRBD1 (7 bases). V lost 7 bases to trimming and J lost 4 bases, with 15 bases between them. Germline V gene sequence: CDR1 SQVTM, CDR2 ANQGSEA. The CDR3 loop spans 13 amino acids. The CDR3 DNA reads TGCAGCGCTTTTGGAGGGGGCTCAGATACGCAGTATTTT. It yields the protein CSAFGGGSDTQYF.

This clonotype has a handful of counts. The library was prepared for alpha chains; this beta chain is a stray read, so its frequency means little. The gene calls are TRBV19 and TRBJ1-5, with TRBD1 as a possible D gene (6 bases). Germline values: CDR1 LNHDA, CDR2 SQIVND (reference sequence). Trimming cost V 1 base and J 7 bases, with 11 bases left between them. There are 14 residues in the CDR3. CDR3 amino acids: CASSIARGSQPQHF. The DNA for the CDR3 is TGTGCCAGTAGTATAGCCAGGGGTAGCCAGCCCCAGCATTTT. The whole variable domain, remainder taken from reference TRBV19 and TRBJ1-5, is DGGITQSPKYLFRKEGQNVTLSCEQNLNHDAMYWYRQDPGQGLRLIYYSQIVNDFQKGDIAEGYSVSREKKESFPLTVTSAQKNPTAFYLCASSIARGSQPQHFGDGTRLSIL.

This clonotype is judged medium-sized (0.01 to 0.1%). The size of this beta chain means little, since it is a stray read in a library made for alpha chains. The V gene is TRBV20-1, the J gene TRBJ2-1; 10 bases match TRBD2. V lost 0 bases, J lost 6 bases, and 14 bases stayed unmatched. Germline V gives CDR1 DFQATT, CDR2 SNEGSKA (reference sequence). CDR3 length: 18 amino acids. The CDR3 DNA is TGCAGTGCTAGAGATCGATTTAGCGCTAGCGGGAGAGTCAATGAGCAGTTCTTC. It encodes CSARDRFSASGRVNEQFF.